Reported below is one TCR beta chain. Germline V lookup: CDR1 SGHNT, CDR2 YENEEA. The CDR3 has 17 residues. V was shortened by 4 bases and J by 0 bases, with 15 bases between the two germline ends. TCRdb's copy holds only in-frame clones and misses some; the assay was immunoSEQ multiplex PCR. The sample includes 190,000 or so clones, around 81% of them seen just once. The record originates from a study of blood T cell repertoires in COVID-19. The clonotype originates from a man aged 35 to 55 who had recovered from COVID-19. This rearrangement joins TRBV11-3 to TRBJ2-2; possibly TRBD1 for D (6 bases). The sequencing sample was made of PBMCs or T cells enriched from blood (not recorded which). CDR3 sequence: CASSSFTGFANTGELFF. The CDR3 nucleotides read TGTGCCAGCAGCTCATTCACAGGGTTCGCGAACACCGGGGAGCTGTTTTTT.